Reported below is one T cell receptor (beta chain). Its antigen has not been determined. It has no much larger one-base neighbor in the sample; base qualities were not kept. This entry comes from a study of technical replicates of blood from four donors (dated by TCRdb to 2015 to 2018). The CDR3 contains 14 residues, cysteine and phenylalanine counted. The CDR3 DNA has 42 bases and is translated from base 1. CDR1 and CDR2 were assigned from the germline V gene (reference sequence) as MNHEY and SMNVEV. Relative to germline, V is 3 bases shorter and J is 3 bases shorter, with 9 bases between their ends. The library relied on the immunoSEQ multiplex PCR assay. TCRdb mirrors the immuneACCESS table, restricted to in-frame sequences. Some clones are absent from its copies; in checked studies, under half trace to an unresolved V gene, and the reason for the others is unknown. The sample yields approximately 70,000 clones; roughly 98% were counted once. The ten largest account for under 0.2% of the sample.

Sequencing was performed on T cells isolated from PBMCs. The chain links TRBV27 with TRBJ1-5, and possibly TRBD1, on 6 matching bases. The TCR was taken from a human donor in good health. The nucleotides read TGTGCCAGCAGTTTGACAGGTTCCAATCAGCCCCAGCATTTT. This gives the protein CASSLTGSNQPQHF.